This T cell receptor (beta chain) emerged from a study of response to subunit inactivated influenza vaccine. The CDR3 totals 13 residues. V was clipped by 9 bases and J by 8 bases, with 19 bases between them. The table lists this clonotype with many counts. Its target is unknown. Notes on the study in general: With each seasonal influenza vaccination, the authors suggested, few new T cells are recruited.

TCRdb processed the RT-PCR reads anew with MiXCR; each CDR3 protein has one entry. The sample records more than 550,000 distinct CDR3 sequences, 12% being singletons. The gene calls are TRBV12-3 or TRBV12-4 and TRBJ1-2; D gene ambiguous. The receptor comes from a man aged 45 to 65 who received an inactivated influenza vaccine. Specimen: PBMCs from blood, collected on the day of vaccination. The CDR3 here is CASYSGRSEGYTF. Here the CDR3 DNA reads TGTGCCAGTTACTCCGGGAGGTCAGAAGGCTACACCTTC.